This passage covers 20 T cell receptor beta chains from one sample sequenced in a study of Ad26.COV2.S vaccination and SARS-CoV-2 variants. Data came from immunoSEQ multiplex PCR; TCRdb stores just in-frame clones and leaves some out. The profile shows about 320,000 clones, just over 85% of them singletons. As to treatment: around 19 received Ad26.COV2.S at low or high dose, single or two shots; a few received placebo; per-sample allocation not given. Samples were taken on day 63 after the first vaccine or placebo injection. This sample comprised peripheral blood, obtained in a trial of Ad26.COV2.S vaccine versus placebo. The receptors come from a person aged 18-60 years who received the Ad26.COV2.S COVID-19 vaccine or a placebo.

CDR3: CASSVSPAGGGNTIYF. The CDR3 DNA is TGTGCCAGCAGCGTATCACCGGCAGGGGGAGGAAACACCATATATTTT. V and J are TRBV9 and TRBJ1-3, with 7 bases lining up with TRBD1. CDR1 and CDR2 from the germline V gene are SGDLS and YYNGEE. J gave up 4 bases and V 1 base, and 8 bases lay outside the gene matches. This CDR3 is built from 16 residues.

On this clone itself: One end of the junction does not line up with germline, which may come from a read error. The chain recombines TRBV6-1 with TRBJ1-5; 9 nucleotides align to TRBD1. Germline CDR1 reads MNHNS; CDR2 reads SASEGT. The CDR3 consists of 17 residues. The CDR3 sequence: CASSEGYRGPLDQPQHF. In DNA, the CDR3 is TGTGCCAGCAGCGAAGGGTACAGGGGGCCACTGGATCAGCCCCAGCATTTT.

J is TRBJ2-1 and V is TRBV11-2; D not certain. Trimming left V 1 base short and J 8 bases short, with 18 bases between. Per germline, CDR1 SGHAT and CDR2 FQNNGV. There are 16 residues in the CDR3. CDR3 nucleotide sequence: TGTGCCAGCAGCTTAGTATCCCCCGGGCAAAGAGATGAGCAGTTCTTC. Encoded protein: CASSLVSPGQRDEQFF.

This chain connects TRBV18 to TRBJ2-3; 9 bases agree with TRBD2. Trimming took 6 bases from V and 1 from J; bases not matched to a gene: 5. This CDR3 comprises 15 residues. Germline V gene data show CDR1 as KGHSH and CDR2 as LQKENI. CDR3 sequence: CASSPSGVGTDTQYF. The CDR3, as DNA: TGTGCCAGCTCTCCTAGCGGGGTAGGCACAGATACGCAGTATTTT.

This chain joins TRBV6-5 and TRBJ1-2, with D hard to call. CDR3 length equals 13 residues. V lost 5 bases, J lost 6 bases, and 13 bases lay in between. Germline values: CDR1 MNHEY, CDR2 SVGAGI. CDR3 coding DNA: TGTGCCAGCAGTCCCTATTTGGGGAATGGCTACACCTTC. Protein: CASSPYLGNGYTF.

The chain is built from TRBV3-1 (or the pseudogene TRBV3-2) and TRBJ2-1, with TRBD1 identical over 7 bases. Germline assignment: CDR1 LGHDT and CDR2 YNNKEL (reference sequence). This CDR3 has 14 amino acids. Germline trimming cut 4 bases from V and 10 bases from J; bases unmatched to any gene: 10. The CDR3 DNA reads TGTGCCAGCAGCCCCTTAGACAGGGCGGAAGAGCAGTTCTTC. The encoded protein is CASSPLDRAEEQFF.

This chain joins TRBV5-1 and TRBJ2-1; 13 positions agree with TRBD2. Trimming cost V 0 bases and J 10 bases; bases outside gene matches: 10. CDR1 and CDR2 (germline): SGHRS, YFSETQ. The CDR3 has 17 amino acids. DNA of the CDR3: TGCGCCAGCAGCTTGGCTCCCGGGACTAGCGGGGCTTGGGAGCAGTTCTTC. It encodes CASSLAPGTSGAWEQFF.

This clone has only a few counts. The rearrangement uses TRBV7-9 and TRBJ2-2, with 7 bases lining up with TRBD2. The CDR3 spans 16 residues. Trimming removed 7 bases from V and 5 bases from J; junction bases left unmatched: 13. Per germline, CDR1 SEHNR and CDR2 FQNEAQ (reference sequence). CDR3 DNA: TGTGCCAGCACCCTTAATAGCGGGCGGCGGACCGGGGAGCTGTTTTTT. Its translation: CASTLNSGRRTGELFF.

The chain uses TRBV5-1 and TRBJ1-2; D gene unclear. V lost 1 base and J 5 bases, leaving 12 bases between the germline ends. CDR1 is SGHRS and CDR2 is YFSETQ in the germline V gene. This CDR3 spans 14 amino acids. CDR3 residues: CASSLSNPDYGYTF. The CDR3 DNA reads as TGCGCCAGCAGCTTGAGCAACCCAGATTATGGCTACACCTTC.

This clone was found a few times. The rearrangement uses TRBV19 and TRBJ2-1; unclear D gene. Deletions cut 5 bases from V and 6 bases from J, with 17 bases between. The germline gives CDR1 LNHDA, CDR2 SQIVND (reference sequence). This CDR3 region has 15 residues. The CDR3 spells CASSPLQAVGNEQFF. The CDR3 DNA is TGTGCCAGTAGTCCGCTGCAGGCTGTCGGCAATGAGCAGTTCTTC.

CDR3 sequence: CASSPGTGKSVAYGYTF. Written as DNA, the CDR3 is TGTGCCAGCAGCCCAGGGACAGGGAAAAGTGTTGCCTATGGCTACACCTTC. This chain links TRBV7-8 with TRBJ1-2; TRBD1 matches at 9 bases. The ends lost 5 bases at V and 4 bases at J; junction bases unmatched: 14. CDR1 SGHVS and CDR2 FQNEAQ come from the germline V gene. The CDR3 has 17 amino acids.

This chain uses TRBV7-2 with TRBJ1-2, with D perhaps matching TRBD1 (6 bases). CDR1 and CDR2 from the germline V gene are SGHTA and FQGNSA. Deletions cut 3 bases from V and 5 bases from J, with 10 bases between. The CDR3 loop spans 13 amino acids. The CDR3 loop reads CASSFGQPYGYTF. In DNA form, the CDR3 reads TGTGCCAGCAGCTTCGGACAGCCGTATGGCTACACCTTC.

This clone has just a few counts. This chain uses TRBV27 with TRBJ1-2; 9 bases are shared with TRBD1. Germline assignment: CDR1 MNHEY and CDR2 SMNVEV (reference sequence). The CDR3 is 18 amino acids. The V gene end was trimmed by 2 bases and the J gene end by 0 bases; junction bases not matched to a gene: 10. The DNA of the CDR3 is TGTGCCAGCAGTTTACGGGGACAGGGCAGTCGATCTAACTATGGCTACACCTTC. This codes for CASSLRGQGSRSNYGYTF.

The V call is TRBV4-1, the J call TRBJ2-7; D might be TRBD1 or TRBD2, each matching 5 bases. The germline CDR1 and CDR2 sequences are MGHRA and YSYEKL. The CDR3 runs 18 residues. Trimming removed 1 base at V and 4 bases at J, with 23 bases between. CDR3 region: CASSQVGAIGTNVYEQYF. CDR3 nucleotides: TGCGCCAGCAGCCAAGTTGGGGCGATAGGGACCAACGTTTACGAGCAGTACTTC.

The CDR3 DNA is TGTGCCTGGAGCTTGGGGGCGGCCTGGGGCTACACCTTC. Protein sequence: CAWSLGAAWGYTF. The V gene is TRBV30, the J gene TRBJ1-2; D is perhaps TRBD1 (6 bases). The CDR3 spans 13 residues. Germline CDR1 is GTSNPN and CDR2 is SVGIG (reference sequence). Trimming took off 3 bases at V and 8 bases at J, with 16 bases between the two ends.

In its sample, this clone was seen a few times. The chain carries TRBV6-5 and TRBJ2-7; possibly TRBD1 for D (6 bases). Trimming removed 8 bases at V and 3 bases at J, with 14 bases between. The CDR3 consists of 13 residues. Germline CDR1 MNHEY, CDR2 SVGAGI. CDR3 protein: CASSQGANYEQYF. CDR3 nucleotides: TGTGCCAGCTCACAGGGAGCCAACTACGAGCAGTACTTC.

The gene calls are TRBV9 and TRBJ2-7; TRBD1 aligns across 7 bases. CDR1 is SGDLS and CDR2 is YYNGEE in the germline V gene. V gave up 4 bases and J gave up 13 bases; unmatched junction bases: 17. CDR3 length: 14 amino acids. CDR3 nucleotides: TGTGCCAGCAGCCCTCAAGGGGACAGAGGAAGATTATACTTC. Translation: CASSPQGDRGRLYF.

J is TRBJ1-4 and V is TRBV7-6; D is uncertain. The CDR3 spans 13 residues. The V gene's germline CDR1 is SGHVS and CDR2 FNYEAQ. The ends were cut back, 3 bases at V and 5 bases at J, with 7 bases in the middle. DNA of the CDR3: TGTGCCAGCAGCTTTCTGTTCAATGAAAAACTGTTTTTT. Its protein is CASSFLFNEKLFF.

This clone was seen only once. This chain connects TRBV3-1 (or the pseudogene TRBV3-2) to TRBJ1-2, with 9 bases aligning to TRBD1. The ends lost 4 bases at V and 4 bases at J; junction bases unmatched: 10. Germline V gives CDR1 LGHDT, CDR2 YNNKEL (reference sequence). The CDR3 consists of 16 residues. CDR3 sequence: CASSPRSGTGTYGYTF. As DNA, the CDR3 is TGTGCCAGCAGCCCGCGATCCGGGACAGGGACCTATGGCTACACCTTC.

The chain uses TRBV6-2 or TRBV6-3 and TRBJ2-1, with a tentative D call TRBD2 (6 bases). V gave up 2 bases and J gave up 4 bases, with 12 bases separating them. Germline V gene data show CDR1 as MNHEY and CDR2 as SVGEGT. CDR3 length: 15 amino acids. CDR3 region: CASSYLAKGYNEQFF. CDR3 nucleotide sequence: TGTGCCAGCAGTTACCTAGCGAAGGGGTACAATGAGCAGTTCTTC.